The 21 T cell receptor beta chains listed next were all sequenced from one sample in a study of cytomegalovirus exposure and HLA in healthy donors (dated by TCRdb to about 2017). The library came from the immunoSEQ multiplex PCR assay. For the multiplex PCR, a mixture combining 60 forward primers for TCR Vbeta segments and 13 reverse primers for TCR Jbeta segments was used. Held by TCRdb, this immuneACCESS table contains in-frame sequences only and omits some clones. Under half of the omission traces to an unresolved V gene where checked; the cause of the rest is unknown. Recorded for this sample are approximately 74,000 clones; 78% of them occurred a single time. 9.7% of the sample rests with the top ten. Material: PBMCs. These receptors all come from a man aged 35 to 55 in good health and CMV-seronegative.

This chain joins TRBV18 and TRBJ2-7, with 9 bases that match TRBD1. The CDR3 spans 16 residues. CDR1 and CDR2 (germline): KGHSH, LQKENI. V was pared by 4 bases and J by 2 bases, with 9 bases of the junction left unmatched. The chain's CDR3 is CASSRIGQGNTYEQYF. The CDR3 DNA follows: TGTGCCAGCTCACGGATCGGACAGGGGAACACCTACGAGCAGTACTTC. Full variable domain (rest looked up from reference TRBV18 and TRBJ2-7): NAGVMQNPRHLVRRRGQEARLRCSPMKGHSHVYWYRQLPEEGLKFMVYLQKENIIDESGMPKERFSAEFPKEGPSILRIQQVVRGDSAAYFCASSRIGQGNTYEQYFGPGTRLTVT.

J is TRBJ1-6 and V is TRBV28; the D gene is possibly TRBD1 (6 bases). The V gene's germline CDR1 is MDHEN and CDR2 SYDVKM. The V end was cut by 0 bases, the J end by 10 bases, with 10 bases between. The CDR3 has 14 amino acids. The CDR3 reads CASSLWGQGSPLHF. The CDR3 nucleotides read TGTGCCAGCAGTTTATGGGGACAAGGATCACCCCTCCACTTT.

As concerns this clone: Other DNA sequences in the sample encode the same CDR3. This rearrangement joins TRBV7-9 to TRBJ1-3; D is undetermined. Trimming removed 5 bases from V and 1 base from J, with 12 bases in between. The CDR3 extends over 15 amino acids. Germline V gene sequence: CDR1 SEHNR, CDR2 FQNEAQ (reference sequence). CDR3 nucleotide sequence: TGTGCCAGCAGCCCAGGTTTCGAGTCTGGAAACACCATATATTTT. The encoded protein is CASSPGFESGNTIYF.

The chain has TRBV11-2 and TRBJ1-1; the match to TRBD1 covers 7 bases. Trimming took 1 base from V and 0 from J; bases not matched to a gene: 5. The CDR3 is made up of 16 amino acids. Germline V lookup: CDR1 SGHAT, CDR2 FQNNGV. This CDR3 is CASSLAAGTVNTEAFF. DNA for the CDR3: TGTGCCAGCAGCTTAGCTGCCGGGACAGTGAACACTGAAGCTTTCTTT.

The chain combines TRBV6-6 with TRBJ1-1; 8 bases agree with TRBD1. V was pared by 2 bases and J by 11 bases, with 13 bases of the junction left unmatched. The germline V gene has CDR1 MNHNY and CDR2 SVGAGI (reference sequence). The CDR3 length is 15 residues. The CDR3 bases are TGTGCCAGCAGTTACCCGGACAGGGTTCCACAACTTGCTTTCTTT. Translation gives CASSYPDRVPQLAFF.

This clone was counted between two and nine times. CDR3 amino acids: CASSGGQGSNYGYTF. CDR3 DNA: TGTGCCAGCAGTGGCGGACAGGGCTCTAACTATGGCTACACCTTC. The chain links TRBV6-5 to TRBJ1-2, with 8 bases identical to TRBD1. V lost 5 bases and J lost 0; bases outside the gene matches: 5. In germline, CDR1 is MNHEY, CDR2 SVGAGI. This CDR3 contains 15 residues.

V usage is TRBV19 and J usage is TRBJ1-1, with unresolved D. Trimming stripped 2 bases from V and 1 base from J, with 14 bases between. The CDR3 spans 16 residues. CDR1 and CDR2 from the germline V gene are LNHDA and SQIVND (reference sequence). CDR3 nucleotide sequence: TGTGCCAGTAGTATAAGACCCAATACAGCGAACACTGAAGCTTTCTTT. This sequence encodes CASSIRPNTANTEAFF. The full variable domain, rest sourced from reference TRBV19 and TRBJ1-1, is DGGITQSPKYLFRKEGQNVTLSCEQNLNHDAMYWYRQDPGQGLRLIYYSQIVNDFQKGDIAEGYSVSREKKESFPLTVTSAQKNPTAFYLCASSIRPNTANTEAFFGQGTRLTVV.

The V call is TRBV7-6, the J call TRBJ2-3, with 10 bases fitting TRBD2. Germline values: CDR1 SGHVS, CDR2 FNYEAQ. V was pared by 5 bases and J by 1 base, with 3 bases of the junction left unmatched. The CDR3 runs 15 residues. For the CDR3, the DNA is TGTGCCAGCAGCCCAGGGACTAGCGGCACAGATACGCAGTATTTT. It encodes CASSPGTSGTDTQYF. The full variable domain, its missing parts supplied by reference TRBV7-6 and TRBJ2-3, is GAGVSQSPRYKVTKRGQDVALRCDPISGHVSLYWYRQALGQGPEFLTYFNYEAQQDKSGLPNDRFSAERPEGSISTLTIQRTEQRDSAMYRCASSPGTSGTDTQYFGPGTRLTVL.

The chain links TRBV19 to TRBJ1-1; tentatively, D is TRBD1 (6 bases). Trimming pared 6 bases from V and 10 bases from J, leaving 24 bases between. The CDR3 is 15 residues long. Germline V gives CDR1 LNHDA, CDR2 SQIVND (reference sequence). The chain's CDR3 is CASSELVLTGMVAFF. CDR3 DNA: TGTGCCAGTAGCGAACTAGTCCTCACAGGGATGGTAGCTTTCTTT.

This clone has just a few counts. This rearrangement joins TRBV10-3 to TRBJ2-5; 8 nucleotides align to TRBD2. With 2 bases clipped from V and 3 bases from J, the junction kept 5 bases outside the gene matches. There are 15 residues in the CDR3. Germline loops: CDR1 ENHRY, CDR2 SYGVKD. CDR3 region: CAISEGTSGKETQYF. Here the CDR3 DNA reads TGTGCCATCAGTGAGGGGACTAGTGGGAAAGAGACCCAGTACTTC.

The rearrangement links TRBV19 to TRBJ1-5, with TRBD1 as a possible D gene (5 bases). The V end was cut by 5 bases, the J end by 1 base, with 9 bases between. This CDR3 comprises 14 residues. Germline V gives CDR1 LNHDA, CDR2 SQIVND (reference sequence). The chain's CDR3 is CASSFSGSNQPQHF. The CDR3 DNA reads as TGTGCCAGTAGTTTCTCAGGGAGCAATCAGCCCCAGCATTTT.

CDR3 DNA: TGTGCCAGTAGTTTATCAGATTACAACTATGGCTACACCTTC. This encodes CASSLSDYNYGYTF. J is TRBJ1-2 and V is TRBV19; no firm D call. The V gene's germline CDR1 is LNHDA and CDR2 SQIVND (reference sequence). Trimming pared 5 bases from V and 2 bases from J, leaving 12 bases between. This CDR3 has 14 residues.

This sequence joins TRBV6-6 and TRBJ1-1; a weak D match, TRBD1 (6 bases). CDR3 size: 16 residues. With 8 bases removed from V and 0 bases from J, the gap between germline ends came to 19 bases. CDR1 and CDR2 from the germline V gene are MNHNY and SVGAGI (reference sequence). As DNA, the CDR3 is TGTGCCAGCGAGACAGGATTTTCATTAATGAACACTGAAGCTTTCTTT. This encodes CASETGFSLMNTEAFF.

The genes are TRBV5-4 and TRBJ2-2, with 11 bases lining up with TRBD1. J was trimmed by 7 bases and V by 6 bases; bases with no gene match: 8. Germline lookup yields CDR1 SGHNT and CDR2 YYREEE (reference sequence). This CDR3 spans 15 amino acids. Written as DNA, the CDR3 is TGTGCCAGCACCCCAAGGGACAGGGGGTTCGGGGAGCTGTTTTTT. Translating it yields CASTPRDRGFGELFF.

The chain combines TRBV28 with TRBJ1-4, with D hard to call. Deletions cut 1 base from V and 4 bases from J, with 10 bases between. This CDR3 is built from 15 residues. Germline assignment: CDR1 MDHEN and CDR2 SYDVKM. This chain's CDR3 is CASSLLRNGNEKLFF. DNA of the CDR3: TGTGCCAGCAGTTTATTACGTAACGGTAATGAAAAACTGTTTTTT.

As DNA, the CDR3 is TGTGCCAGCAGCTTGCGAGGTTACAATGAGCAGTTCTTC. Its protein product is CASSLRGYNEQFF. J is TRBJ2-1 and V is TRBV5-6, with D unclear. The V gene lost 1 base and the J gene lost 4 bases, with 6 bases spanning the gap. Germline V gene lookup returns CDR1 SGHDT and CDR2 YYEEEE. This CDR3 has 13 residues. Drawing the rest from reference TRBV5-6 and TRBJ2-1, the complete variable domain is DAGVTQSPTHLIKTRGQQVTLRCSPKSGHDTVSWYQQALGQGPQFIFQYYEEEERQRGNFPDRFSGHQFPNYSSELNVNALLLGDSALYLCASSLRGYNEQFFGPGTRLTVL.

V gene TRBV5-1 combines with J gene TRBJ2-2; TRBD1 might be the D (6 bases). V lost 4 bases to trimming and J lost 6 bases, with 13 bases between them. CDR3 length: 14 amino acids. Germline V gives CDR1 SGHRS, CDR2 YFSETQ. The CDR3 region has the DNA TGCGCCAGCAGCGGACAGCCCTCTTCCGGGGAGCTGTTTTTT. Amino acid sequence: CASSGQPSSGELFF.

The rearrangement links TRBV7-9 to TRBJ2-1; 10 bases are a match to TRBD2. J gave up 7 bases and V 2 bases, and 5 bases lay outside the gene matches. There are 15 residues in the CDR3. Per the germline V gene, CDR1 is SEHNR and CDR2 is FQNEAQ (reference sequence). CDR3 loop: CASSLQREGRNEQFF. The DNA for the CDR3 is TGTGCCAGCAGCTTACAGCGGGAGGGCCGTAATGAGCAGTTCTTC.

The chain links TRBV6-6 to TRBJ2-1, with TRBD1 matching 9 bases. Per the germline V gene, CDR1 is MNHNY and CDR2 is SVGAGI (reference sequence). The ends lost 4 bases at V and 10 bases at J; junction bases unmatched: 8. The length of the CDR3 is 14 residues. Here the CDR3 reads CASSSWTGEREQFF. CDR3 DNA sequence: TGTGCCAGCAGTTCTTGGACAGGGGAGAGGGAGCAGTTCTTC.

This clone was seen a few times. This rearrangement joins TRBV27 to TRBJ1-6, with 7 nucleotides matching TRBD1. The V gene end was trimmed by 6 bases and the J gene end by 0 bases; junction bases not matched to a gene: 8. CDR3 length: 17 residues. The germline CDR1 and CDR2 sequences are MNHEY and SMNVEV (reference sequence). CDR3 DNA: TGTGCCAGCAGGACAGGGCCGACGAGCTCCTATAATTCACCCCTCCACTTT. Its translation: CASRTGPTSSYNSPLHF.

This clone has a handful of counts. The rearrangement links TRBV2 to TRBJ2-3; TRBD1 aligns across 8 bases. The trim removed 7 bases at V and 3 bases at J, leaving 6 bases unmatched. CDR3 length: 14 amino acids. Germline V gene lookup returns CDR1 SNHLY and CDR2 FYNNEI. DNA of the CDR3: TGTGCCAGCAAACCAGGGGGCACGACAGATACGCAGTATTTT. Translating it yields CASKPGGTTDTQYF.